What follows is one TCR beta chain and its context. This sample stems from a study of blood T cell repertoires in COVID-19. Turning to the study itself: Spain, Italy and the United States supplied samples that represented acute and convalescent COVID-19.

In the study's own analysis: From reference gene primer amplification, estimates of nucleated cell counts were derived. Using immunoSEQ multiplex PCR, the repertoire was profiled, and TCRdb retains in-frame clones only, with some absent. V and J calls and clone size are as listed in that table; D and trimming were resolved from the DNA. The table records 110,000 or so clones, 85% of them present only once. The V and J ends lost 2 bases and 4 bases respectively, with 14 bases between them. Germline loops: CDR1 MRHNA, CDR2 SNTAGT. This CDR3 region has 15 residues. The receptor's source is a human donor in a cohort sampled during active COVID-19. The sequencing sample was made of peripheral blood. This chain connects TRBV6-4 to TRBJ1-1; D perhaps matches TRBD1 (5 bases). In DNA, the CDR3 is TGTGCCAGCAGTGACGAGGTGGAGGGGATCACTGAAGCTTTCTTT. This sequence encodes CASSDEVEGITEAFF.